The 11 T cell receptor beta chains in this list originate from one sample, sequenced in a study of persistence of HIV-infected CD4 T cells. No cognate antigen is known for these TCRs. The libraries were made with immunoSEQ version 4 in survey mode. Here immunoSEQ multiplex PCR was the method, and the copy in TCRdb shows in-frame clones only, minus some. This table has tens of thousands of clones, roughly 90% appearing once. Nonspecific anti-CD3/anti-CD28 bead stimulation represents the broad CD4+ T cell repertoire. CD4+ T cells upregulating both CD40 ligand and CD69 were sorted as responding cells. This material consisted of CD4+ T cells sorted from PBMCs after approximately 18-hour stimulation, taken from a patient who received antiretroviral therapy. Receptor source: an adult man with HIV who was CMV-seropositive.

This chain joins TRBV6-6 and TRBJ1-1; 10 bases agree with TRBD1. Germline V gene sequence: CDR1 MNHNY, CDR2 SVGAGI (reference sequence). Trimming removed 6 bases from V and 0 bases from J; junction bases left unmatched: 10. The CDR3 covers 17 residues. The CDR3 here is CASSRTPTGGMNTEAFF. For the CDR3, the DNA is TGTGCCAGCAGCCGAACCCCGACAGGGGGCATGAACACTGAAGCTTTCTTT.

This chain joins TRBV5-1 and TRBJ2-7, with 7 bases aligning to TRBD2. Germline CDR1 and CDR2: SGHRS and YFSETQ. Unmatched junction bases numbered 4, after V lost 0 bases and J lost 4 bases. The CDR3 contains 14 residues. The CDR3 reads CASSLERGRYEQYF. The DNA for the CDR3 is TGCGCCAGCAGCTTGGAGCGGGGCCGTTACGAGCAGTACTTC.

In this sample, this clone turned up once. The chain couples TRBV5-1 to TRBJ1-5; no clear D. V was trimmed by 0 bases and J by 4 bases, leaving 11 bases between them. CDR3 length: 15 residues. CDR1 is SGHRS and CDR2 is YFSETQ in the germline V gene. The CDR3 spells CASSLDGTVNQPQHF. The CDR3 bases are TGCGCCAGCAGCTTGGATGGCACTGTTAATCAGCCCCAGCATTTT.

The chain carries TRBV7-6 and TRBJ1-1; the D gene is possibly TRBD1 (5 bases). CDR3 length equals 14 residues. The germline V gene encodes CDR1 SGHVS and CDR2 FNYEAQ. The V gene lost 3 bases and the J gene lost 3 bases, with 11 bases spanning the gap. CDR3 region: CASSFDRGDTEAFF. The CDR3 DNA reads TGTGCCAGCAGCTTCGATAGGGGAGACACTGAAGCTTTCTTT.

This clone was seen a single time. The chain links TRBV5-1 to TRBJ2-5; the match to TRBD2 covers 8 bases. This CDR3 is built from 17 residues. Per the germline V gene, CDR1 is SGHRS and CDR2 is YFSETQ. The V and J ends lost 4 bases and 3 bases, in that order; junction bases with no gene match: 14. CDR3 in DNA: TGCGCCAGCAGCGTGACGATCGGGCGGGGGGTTAAAGAGACCCAGTACTTC. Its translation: CASSVTIGRGVKETQYF.

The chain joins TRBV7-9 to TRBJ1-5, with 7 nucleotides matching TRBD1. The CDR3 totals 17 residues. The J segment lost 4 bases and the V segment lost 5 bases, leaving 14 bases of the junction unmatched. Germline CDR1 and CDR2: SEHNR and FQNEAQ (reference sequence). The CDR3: CASSHRHGTEKNQPQHF. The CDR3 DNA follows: TGTGCCAGCAGCCATCGCCATGGGACAGAAAAAAATCAGCCCCAGCATTTT.

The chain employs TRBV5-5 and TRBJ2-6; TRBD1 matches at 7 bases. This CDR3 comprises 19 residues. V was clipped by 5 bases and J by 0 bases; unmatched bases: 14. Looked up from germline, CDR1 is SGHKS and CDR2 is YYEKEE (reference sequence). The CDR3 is CASRVAVGQVISGANVLTF. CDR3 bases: TGTGCCAGCAGGGTGGCTGTCGGACAGGTGATCTCTGGGGCCAACGTCCTGACTTTC.

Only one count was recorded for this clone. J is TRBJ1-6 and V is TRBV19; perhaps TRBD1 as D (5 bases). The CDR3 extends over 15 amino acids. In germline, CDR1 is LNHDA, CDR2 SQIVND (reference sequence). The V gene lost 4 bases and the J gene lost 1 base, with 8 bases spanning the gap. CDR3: CASSTGTSYNSPLHF. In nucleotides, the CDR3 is TGTGCCAGTAGTACCGGGACGTCCTATAATTCACCCCTCCACTTT.

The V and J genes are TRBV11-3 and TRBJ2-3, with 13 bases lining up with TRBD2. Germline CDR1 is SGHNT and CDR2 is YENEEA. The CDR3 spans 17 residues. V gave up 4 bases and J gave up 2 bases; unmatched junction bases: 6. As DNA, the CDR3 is TGTGCCAGCAGCTCGGGACTAGCGGGGCCGCCCACAGATACGCAGTATTTT. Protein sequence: CASSSGLAGPPTDTQYF.

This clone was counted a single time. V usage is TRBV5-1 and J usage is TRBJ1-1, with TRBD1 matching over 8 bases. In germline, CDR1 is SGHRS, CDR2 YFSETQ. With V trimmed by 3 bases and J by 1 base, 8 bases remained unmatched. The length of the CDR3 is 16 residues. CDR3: CASSSTPGQGNTEAFF. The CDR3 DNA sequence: TGCGCCAGCAGCTCCACCCCCGGACAGGGGAACACTGAAGCTTTCTTT.

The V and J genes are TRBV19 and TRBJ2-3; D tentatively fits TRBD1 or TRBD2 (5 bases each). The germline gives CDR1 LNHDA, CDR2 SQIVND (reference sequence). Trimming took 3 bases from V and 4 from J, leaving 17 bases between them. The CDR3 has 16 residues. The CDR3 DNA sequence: TGTGCCAGTAGTATTCCTCAGGGCAAGAGGGCAGATACGCAGTATTTT. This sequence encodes CASSIPQGKRADTQYF.